This T cell receptor (beta chain) was retrieved from a study of blood T cell repertoires in COVID-19. At the level of the study: Italy, Spain and the United States were the sources of the convalescent and acute COVID-19 samples. T cells, B-cell-depleted T cells, or PBMCs supplied cDNA or gDNA.

CDR3 length: 13 amino acids. V lost 8 bases and J lost 7; bases outside the gene matches: 4. Looked up from germline, CDR1 is SGHTA and CDR2 is FQGNSA. Here immunoSEQ multiplex PCR was the method, and the copy in TCRdb shows in-frame clones only, minus some. The table lists 150,000 or so clones, 80% to 85% of them singletons. This rearrangement joins TRBV7-2 to TRBJ2-7; TRBD2 aligns across 14 bases. The sequenced sample was peripheral blood. This sequence originates from a woman aged 55 to 70 with acute or convalescent COVID-19. For the CDR3, the DNA is TGTGCCAGCGGACTAGCGGGAGGCAGTGAGCAGTACTTC. Translation gives CASGLAGGSEQYF.